What follows is one T cell receptor beta chain and its context. The target antigen is unknown. This specimen comes from a study of relationships among human T cell subsets. The CDR3 contains 17 residues. V was pared by 4 bases and J by 1 base, with 18 bases between. CDR1 and CDR2 from the germline V gene are SGHAT and FQNNGV. Study results and limitations: A CD4+CD8+ double-positive population could not be excluded by bead sorting. No significant subset differences appeared in V, D, J use, CDR3 length or N-additions. Regulatory and Th2 subsets had few clones over 100 reads, unlike CD8+ cytotoxic cells. Th1, Th2 and regulatory T cells shared many CDR3 sequences.

The T cell receptor alpha and beta CDR3 regions were amplified from mRNA by semiquantitative ARM-PCR. In ARM-PCR, communal superprimers followed tagged nested gene-specific primers for exponential amplification. TCRdb redid the calling of the multiplex PCR reads with MiXCR, one entry per CDR3 protein. The sample lists over 14,000 distinct CDR3 sequences; less than 70% were seen once. The rearrangement links TRBV11-2 to TRBJ2-3, with D perhaps TRBD1 (6 bases). Input material: total T cells sorted from blood. This clonotype originated in a middle-aged man in good health. CDR3 loop: CASSSVGQKLGTDTQYF. The CDR3 DNA reads as TGTGCCAGCAGCTCCGTCGGACAGAAACTTGGCACAGATACGCAGTATTTT. Full variable domain (remainder filled in from reference TRBV11-2 and TRBJ2-3): EAGVAQSPRYKIIEKRQSVAFWCNPISGHATLYWYQQILGQGPKLLIQFQNNGVVDDSQLPKDRFSAERLKGVDSTLKIQPAKLEDSAVYLCASSSVGQKLGTDTQYFGPGTRLTVL.